This section outlines one T cell receptor beta chain sequence together with its context. Its antigen is undetermined. V trimming: 0 bases; J trimming: 4 bases; junction bases outside the gene matches: 5. The CDR3 is 15 residues long. Germline loops: CDR1 SGHRS, CDR2 YFSETQ. This specimen comes from a study of chemoradiotherapy in HPV16-positive cancers. The data were produced by immunoSEQ multiplex PCR, yet TCRdb's version contains in-frame clones alone and is incomplete. The repertoire holds approximately 7,200 clones, with around 74% as singletons. Broader study findings: During treatment, candidate HPV-specific clones and E7-related motifs expanded in tumor.

Sampling was done from a patient who underwent chemoradiotherapy. This chain joins TRBV5-1 and TRBJ2-5; 8 nucleotides line up with TRBD1. This sequence was found in a human donor with HPV-associated anogenital cancer. The CDR3 DNA reads TGCGCCAGCAGCTTGGGGCAGGGGGCGCGAGAGACCCAGTACTTC. It yields the protein CASSLGQGARETQYF.